A selection of T cell receptor beta chains follows, all from one sample in a study of control samples from healthy donors and cancer patients. This table comes from immunoSEQ multiplex PCR, and its TCRdb copy is limited to in-frame clones, with some not included. The sample lists roughly 130,000 clones; more than 80% were seen once. The specimen was blood. The receptors were sampled from a man aged 18-30 years in good health. The CDR3 runs from the conserved cysteine through the conserved F or W. Fields, in order: V gene, J gene, clone size, D gene, CDR3 length, CDR3 DNA, CDR3 protein. D genes are given only for firm matches. Only some rows state a clone size, as once, few, many or a class for expanded clones.

V: TRBV15
J: TRBJ2-5
size: once
D: TRBD2
length: 15
DNA: TGTGCCACCAGCAGAGGGGCGGGGGTACAAGAGACCCAGTACTTC
CDR3: CATSRGAGVQETQYF

V: TRBV24-1
J: TRBJ2-7
size: .
D: TRBD1
length: 15
DNA: TGTGCCACCAGCTCCGGGACAGGGGCTTTGGACGAGCAGTACTTC
CDR3: CATSSGTGALDEQYF

V: TRBV15
J: TRBJ2-1
size: .
D: TRBD1
length: 15
DNA: TGTGCCACCAGCAGAGACAGGGGGCCAGGCAATGAGCAGTTCTTC
CDR3: CATSRDRGPGNEQFF

V: TRBV18
J: TRBJ1-2
size: .
D: TRBD1
length: 18
DNA: TGTGCCAGCTCACCCCTAGCGACAGGGGCCCAAGGGAACTATGGCTACACCTTC
CDR3: CASSPLATGAQGNYGYTF

V: TRBV2
J: TRBJ1-1
size: .
D: .
length: 11
DNA: TGTGCCAGATTGGAGGACAGTGAAGCTTTCTTT
CDR3: CARLEDSEAFF

V: TRBV24-1
J: TRBJ2-1
size: .
D: .
length: 14
DNA: TGTGCCACCAGTGACCCGCCGGACTTCAATGAGCAGTTCTTC
CDR3: CATSDPPDFNEQFF

V: TRBV2
J: TRBJ1-5
size: .
D: TRBD1
length: 14
DNA: TGTGCCAGCAGTGAAGGGACAGGGGGCCAGCCCCAGCATTTT
CDR3: CASSEGTGGQPQHF

V: TRBV15
J: TRBJ1-1
size: .
D: .
length: 17
DNA: TGTGCCACCAGCAGAGATAACGGTATAGGACAGAACACTGAAGCTTTCTTT
CDR3: CATSRDNGIGQNTEAFF

V: TRBV4-1
J: TRBJ2-7
size: .
D: TRBD2
length: 19
DNA: TGCGCCAGCAGCCAAGCACCCGGGACTAGCGGGGCGGCCGCCTACGAGCAGTACTTC
CDR3: CASSQAPGTSGAAAYEQYF

V: TRBV12-3/TRBV12-4
J: TRBJ2-1
size: .
D: .
length: 13
DNA: TGTGCCAGCAGTTTTGGACGAAACAATGAGCAGTTCTTC
CDR3: CASSFGRNNEQFF

V: TRBV12-3/TRBV12-4
J: TRBJ1-5
size: few
D: .
length: 13
DNA: TGTGCCAGCAGTTTAGGTAGCAATCAGCCCCAGCATTTT
CDR3: CASSLGSNQPQHF

V: TRBV6-2/TRBV6-3
J: TRBJ2-1
size: .
D: .
length: 12
DNA: TGTGCCAGCAGTTCGGGGGTCAACGAGCAGTTCTTC
CDR3: CASSSGVNEQFF

V: TRBV10-3
J: TRBJ1-1
size: .
D: .
length: 11
DNA: TGTGCCACCCAGGAGAACACTGAAGCTTTCTTT
CDR3: CATQENTEAFF

V: TRBV9
J: TRBJ1-6
size: .
D: .
length: 14
DNA: TGTGCCAGCAGCGAACAGGGAAGTTCCTCACCCCTCCACTTT
CDR3: CASSEQGSSSPLHF

V: TRBV5-1
J: TRBJ2-3
size: .
D: .
length: 14
DNA: TGCGCCAGCAGCTTAGGCGGGTATACAGATACGCAGTATTTT
CDR3: CASSLGGYTDTQYF

V: TRBV30
J: TRBJ2-5
size: few
D: .
length: 16
DNA: TGTGCCTGGAGTGTAAAGGGGTGGAAAGTAGTAGAGACCCAGTACTTC
CDR3: CAWSVKGWKVVETQYF

V: TRBV5-6
J: TRBJ1-1
size: .
D: .
length: 13
DNA: TGTGCCAGCAGCTTGGCAGGGGACACTGAAGCTTTCTTT
CDR3: CASSLAGDTEAFF

V: TRBV6-1
J: TRBJ2-6
size: .
D: .
length: 17
DNA: TGTGCCAGCAGCGAAGGTGGGGGTCTCTCTGGGGCCAACGTCCTGACTTTC
CDR3: CASSEGGGLSGANVLTF

V: TRBV6-6
J: TRBJ2-2
size: .
D: TRBD1
length: 14
DNA: TGTGCCAGCAGTGGACAGGGAGCGACCGGGGAGCTGTTTTTT
CDR3: CASSGQGATGELFF

V: TRBV19
J: TRBJ2-1
size: .
D: TRBD2
length: 17
DNA: TGTGCCAGTAGTATAGATCACCTAGGACTAGCGGAAAATGAGCAGTTCTTC
CDR3: CASSIDHLGLAENEQFF

V: TRBV14
J: TRBJ2-5
size: .
D: .
length: 13
DNA: TGTGCCAGCAGCCAAGCTCTTCAAGAGACCCAGTACTTC
CDR3: CASSQALQETQYF

V: TRBV3-1/TRBV3-2
J: TRBJ2-5
size: .
D: .
length: 22
DNA: TGTGCCAGCAGCCAAGAAGGTTGTGGTGGGGGGCGTTCTTTATCGAGGCAAGAGACCCAGTACTTC
CDR3: CASSQEGCGGGRSLSRQETQYF

V: TRBV9
J: TRBJ2-3
size: .
D: .
length: 16
DNA: TGTGCCAGCAGCGTAGGACGGATTGTCATCCCAGATACGCAGTATTTT
CDR3: CASSVGRIVIPDTQYF

V: TRBV12-5
J: TRBJ2-1
size: .
D: TRBD2
length: 15
DNA: TGTGCTAGTGGTGCGCCCCTAGCGGGGTGGAATGAGCAGTTCTTC
CDR3: CASGAPLAGWNEQFF

V: TRBV18
J: TRBJ1-1
size: .
D: .
length: 16
DNA: TGTGCCAGCTCACCAATCATAACGGGGGAAGGCACTGAAGCTTTCTTT
CDR3: CASSPIITGEGTEAFF

V: TRBV14
J: TRBJ2-1
size: .
D: .
length: 12
DNA: TGTGCCAGCAGCCCTCAGGGTTTAGAGCAGTTCTTC
CDR3: CASSPQGLEQFF

V: TRBV19
J: TRBJ2-7
size: once
D: .
length: 15
DNA: TGTGCCAGTAGTATGGCACAGGGTCGCGCCTACGAGCAGTACTTC
CDR3: CASSMAQGRAYEQYF

V: TRBV5-4
J: TRBJ2-6
size: .
D: .
length: 15
DNA: TGTGCCAGCAGCTTGGGGGGTAGTGGGGCCAACGTCCTGACTTTC
CDR3: CASSLGGSGANVLTF

V: TRBV2
J: TRBJ2-3
size: .
D: .
length: 15
DNA: TGTGCCAGCAGTGAATTTTGGGGGGGCCAAGGTACGCAGTATTTT
CDR3: CASSEFWGGQGTQYF

V: TRBV5-4
J: TRBJ2-2
size: .
D: .
length: 14
DNA: TGTGCCAGCAGCTTATCCAGGGCGGGCGGGGAGCTGTTTTTT
CDR3: CASSLSRAGGELFF

V: TRBV7-6
J: TRBJ2-1
size: .
D: .
length: 16
DNA: TGTGCCAGCAGCTTAGCGGGTAGCTTAAGTATGAGAGAGCAGTTCTTC
CDR3: CASSLAGSLSMREQFF

V: TRBV11-2
J: TRBJ1-3
size: few
D: TRBD1
length: 17
DNA: TGTGCCAGCAGCTTAGCTCCCACAGGGGGCTCTGGAAACACCATATATTTT
CDR3: CASSLAPTGGSGNTIYF

V: TRBV24-1
J: TRBJ1-1
size: .
D: .
length: 15
DNA: TGTGCCACCAGCTCCTCGGGGCGTGGGAACACTGAAGCTTTCTTT
CDR3: CATSSSGRGNTEAFF

V: TRBV7-2
J: TRBJ1-1
size: few
D: .
length: 14
DNA: TGTGCCAGCAGCTGGGGTCGGGGGAACACTGAAGCTTTCTTT
CDR3: CASSWGRGNTEAFF

V: TRBV2
J: TRBJ2-6
size: .
D: TRBD1
length: 14
DNA: TGTGCCAGAGGACAGGGGGCTGGGGCCAACGTCCTGACTTTC
CDR3: CARGQGAGANVLTF

V: TRBV7-9
J: TRBJ1-5
size: .
D: TRBD1
length: 17
DNA: TGTGCCAGCAGCTTAGTTCTGGGGGGCAGGGGGAATCAGCCCCAGCATTTT
CDR3: CASSLVLGGRGNQPQHF

V: TRBV28
J: TRBJ1-1
size: .
D: .
length: 13
DNA: TGTGCCAGCAGTCTGGTCACGAACACTGAAGCTTTCTTT
CDR3: CASSLVTNTEAFF

V: TRBV10-1
J: TRBJ1-2
size: .
D: .
length: 17
DNA: TGCGCCACCCTAGACAGCAGGTACCCGATAGCTAACTATGGCTACACCTTC
CDR3: CATLDSRYPIANYGYTF

V: TRBV2
J: TRBJ1-1
size: .
D: .
length: 9
DNA: TGTGCCAGCAGGAGTGAAGCTTTCTTT
CDR3: CASRSEAFF

V: TRBV11-2
J: TRBJ2-3
size: few
D: .
length: 14
DNA: TGTGCCAGCAGCTTAGATGCTAGCACAGATACGCAGTATTTT
CDR3: CASSLDASTDTQYF

V: TRBV6-5
J: TRBJ2-3
size: .
D: TRBD2
length: 15
DNA: TGTGCCAGCAGCACGACTAGCGGGATTGGGAATACGCAGTATTTT
CDR3: CASSTTSGIGNTQYF

V: TRBV7-9
J: TRBJ2-1
size: .
D: .
length: 13
DNA: TGTGCCAGCAGCTTAGACGTAATTACGGAGCAGTTCTTC
CDR3: CASSLDVITEQFF

V: TRBV14
J: TRBJ1-2
size: .
D: .
length: 15
DNA: TGTGCCAGCAGCCAAGATCCTGGGGGCTCGGGCGGCTACACCTTC
CDR3: CASSQDPGGSGGYTF

V: TRBV6-6
J: TRBJ1-4
size: .
D: .
length: 15
DNA: TGTGCCAGCAGTTACAGCAGCCGATCTAATGAAAAACTGTTTTTT
CDR3: CASSYSSRSNEKLFF

V: TRBV20-1
J: TRBJ2-3
size: .
D: .
length: 13
DNA: TGCAGTGCTAGTCAGGGCGGCACAGATACGCAGTATTTT
CDR3: CSASQGGTDTQYF

V: TRBV10-1
J: TRBJ1-2
size: .
D: TRBD1
length: 14
DNA: TGCGCCAGCAGTGAGACCCGGACAGGGTCCGGCTGCACCTTC
CDR3: CASSETRTGSGCTF

V: TRBV7-9
J: TRBJ2-5
size: .
D: .
length: 13
DNA: TGTGCCAGCAGCCACGGTGGCCAAGAGACCCAGTACTTC
CDR3: CASSHGGQETQYF

V: TRBV7-7
J: TRBJ2-3
size: .
D: .
length: 14
DNA: TGTGCCAGCAGCTTAGGAGGAGACACAGATACGCAGTATTTT
CDR3: CASSLGGDTDTQYF

V: TRBV11-3
J: TRBJ1-4
size: .
D: .
length: 16
DNA: TGTGCCAGCAGCTTAGGCCCTATCAGACTAAATGAAAAACTGTTTTTT
CDR3: CASSLGPIRLNEKLFF

V: TRBV24-1
J: TRBJ1-2
size: .
D: TRBD1
length: 14
DNA: TGTGCCACCAGTGATCCTGGACAGGGCGCTGGCTACACCTTC
CDR3: CATSDPGQGAGYTF

V: TRBV11-2
J: TRBJ1-2
size: .
D: .
length: 15
DNA: TGTGCCAGCAGCTCCGGCCGGATGCAGGGAGGAGGCTACACCTTC
CDR3: CASSSGRMQGGGYTF

V: TRBV7-3
J: TRBJ2-2
size: .
D: .
length: 11
DNA: TGTGCCAGCAGCGGTAGCGGGGAGCTGTTTTTT
CDR3: CASSGSGELFF